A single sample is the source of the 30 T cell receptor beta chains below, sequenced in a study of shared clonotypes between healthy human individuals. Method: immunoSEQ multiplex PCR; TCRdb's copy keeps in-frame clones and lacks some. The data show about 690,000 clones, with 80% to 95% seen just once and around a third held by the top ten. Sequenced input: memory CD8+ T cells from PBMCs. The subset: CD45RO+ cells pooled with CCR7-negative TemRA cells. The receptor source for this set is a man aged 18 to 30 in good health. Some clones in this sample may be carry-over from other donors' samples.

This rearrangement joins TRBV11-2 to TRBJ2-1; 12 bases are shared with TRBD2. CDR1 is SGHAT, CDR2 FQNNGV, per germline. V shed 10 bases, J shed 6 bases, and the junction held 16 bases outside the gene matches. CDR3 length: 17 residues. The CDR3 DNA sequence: TGTGCCACCCGATCCCCCCCGACTAGCGGGAGCCCCAATGAGCAGTTCTTC. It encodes CATRSPPTSGSPNEQFF.

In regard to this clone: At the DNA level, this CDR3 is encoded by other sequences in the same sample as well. CDR3: CASSLGSGGNQPQHF. The DNA for the CDR3 is TGTGCCAGCAGCTTAGGAAGCGGGGGCAATCAGCCCCAGCATTTT. The rearrangement joins TRBV7-8 to TRBJ1-5, with no clear D. CDR1 and CDR2 (germline): SGHVS, FQNEAQ. Trimming left V 1 base short and J 2 bases short, with 9 bases between. The CDR3 consists of 15 residues.

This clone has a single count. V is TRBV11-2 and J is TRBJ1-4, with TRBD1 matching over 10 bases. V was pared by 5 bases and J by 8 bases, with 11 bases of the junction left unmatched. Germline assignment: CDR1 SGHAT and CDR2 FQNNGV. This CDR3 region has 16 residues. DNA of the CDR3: TGTGCCAGCAGCGGGGACAGGGGATTTCCCTGGGAAAAACTGTTTTTT. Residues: CASSGDRGFPWEKLFF.

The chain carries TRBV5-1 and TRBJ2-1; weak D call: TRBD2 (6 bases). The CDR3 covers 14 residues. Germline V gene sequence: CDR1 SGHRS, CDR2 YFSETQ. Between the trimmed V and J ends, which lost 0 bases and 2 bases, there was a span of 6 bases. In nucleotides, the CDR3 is TGCGCCAGCAGCTTGGGACTAGCCTACAATGAGCAGTTCTTC. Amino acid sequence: CASSLGLAYNEQFF.

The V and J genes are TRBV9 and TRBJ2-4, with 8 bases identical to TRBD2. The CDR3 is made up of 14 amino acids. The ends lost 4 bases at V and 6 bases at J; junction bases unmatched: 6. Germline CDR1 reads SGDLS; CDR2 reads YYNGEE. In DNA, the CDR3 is TGTGCCAGCAGCCCCGGGAGCGGGGGAAACATTCAGTACTTC. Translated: CASSPGSGGNIQYF.

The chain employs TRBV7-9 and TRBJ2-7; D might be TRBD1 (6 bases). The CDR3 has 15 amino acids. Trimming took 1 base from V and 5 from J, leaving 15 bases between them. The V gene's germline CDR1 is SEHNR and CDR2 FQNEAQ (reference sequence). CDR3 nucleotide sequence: TGTGCCAGCAGCTTAGTGGCTCAGGGGACCCACGAGCAGTACTTC. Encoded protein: CASSLVAQGTHEQYF.

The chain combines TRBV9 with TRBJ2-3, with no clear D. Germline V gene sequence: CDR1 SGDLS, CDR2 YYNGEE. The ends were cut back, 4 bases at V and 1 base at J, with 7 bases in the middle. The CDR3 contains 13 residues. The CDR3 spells CASSLTGTDTQYF. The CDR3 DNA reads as TGTGCCAGCAGCCTCACGGGCACAGATACGCAGTATTTT.

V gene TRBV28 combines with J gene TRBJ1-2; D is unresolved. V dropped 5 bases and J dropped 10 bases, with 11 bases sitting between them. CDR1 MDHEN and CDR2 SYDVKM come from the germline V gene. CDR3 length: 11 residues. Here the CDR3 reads CASSTGIFYTF. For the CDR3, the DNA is TGTGCCAGCAGTACCGGGATCTTCTACACCTTC.

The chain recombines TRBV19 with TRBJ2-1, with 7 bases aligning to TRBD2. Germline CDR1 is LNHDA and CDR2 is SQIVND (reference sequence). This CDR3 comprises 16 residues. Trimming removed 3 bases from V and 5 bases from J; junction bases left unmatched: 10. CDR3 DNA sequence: TGTGCCAGTAGTATCGGGGTTTATCTAGCGGACAATGAGCAGTTCTTC. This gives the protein CASSIGVYLADNEQFF.

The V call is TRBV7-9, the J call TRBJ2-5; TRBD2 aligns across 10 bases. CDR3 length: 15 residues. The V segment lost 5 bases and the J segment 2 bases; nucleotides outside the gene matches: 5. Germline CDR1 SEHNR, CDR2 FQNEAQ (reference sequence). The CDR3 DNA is TGTGCCAGCAGCCTAGGACTAGCGGAACAAGAGACCCAGTACTTC. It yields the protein CASSLGLAEQETQYF.

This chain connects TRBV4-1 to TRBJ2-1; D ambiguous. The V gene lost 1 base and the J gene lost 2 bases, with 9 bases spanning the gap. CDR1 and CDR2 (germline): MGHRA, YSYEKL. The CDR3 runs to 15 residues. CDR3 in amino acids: CASSQVLSTYNEQFF. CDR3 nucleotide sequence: TGCGCCAGCAGCCAAGTCCTTAGTACCTACAATGAGCAGTTCTTC.

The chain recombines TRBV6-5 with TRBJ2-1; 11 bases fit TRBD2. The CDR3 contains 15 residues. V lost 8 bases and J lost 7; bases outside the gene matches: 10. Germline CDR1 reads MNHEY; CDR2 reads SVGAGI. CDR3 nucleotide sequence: TGTGCCAGCGGGATAGCGGGAGGGCTCGGAAATGAGCAGTTCTTC. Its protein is CASGIAGGLGNEQFF.

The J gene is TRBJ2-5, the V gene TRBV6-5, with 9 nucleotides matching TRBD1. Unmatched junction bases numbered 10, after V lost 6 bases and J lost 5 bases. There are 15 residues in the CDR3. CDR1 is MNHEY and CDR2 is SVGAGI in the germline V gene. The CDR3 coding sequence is TGTGCCAGCAGCACAACACAGGGGGCGACGGAGACCCAGTACTTC. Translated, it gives CASSTTQGATETQYF.

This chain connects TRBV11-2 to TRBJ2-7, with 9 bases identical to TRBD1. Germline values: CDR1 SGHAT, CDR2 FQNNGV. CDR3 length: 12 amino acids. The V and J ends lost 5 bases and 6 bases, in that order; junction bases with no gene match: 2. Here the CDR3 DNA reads TGTGCCAGCAGCGGGACAGGGAGCGAGCAGTACTTC. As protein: CASSGTGSEQYF. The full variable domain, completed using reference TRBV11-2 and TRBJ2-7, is EAGVAQSPRYKIIEKRQSVAFWCNPISGHATLYWYQQILGQGPKLLIQFQNNGVVDDSQLPKDRFSAERLKGVDSTLKIQPAKLEDSAVYLCASSGTGSEQYFGPGTRLTVT.

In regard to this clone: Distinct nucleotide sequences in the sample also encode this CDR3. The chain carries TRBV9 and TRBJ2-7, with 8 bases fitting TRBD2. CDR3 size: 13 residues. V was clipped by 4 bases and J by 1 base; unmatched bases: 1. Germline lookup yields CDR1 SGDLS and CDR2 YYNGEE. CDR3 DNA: TGTGCCAGCAGCCGCGGGGGGTCCTACGAGCAGTACTTC. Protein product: CASSRGGSYEQYF.

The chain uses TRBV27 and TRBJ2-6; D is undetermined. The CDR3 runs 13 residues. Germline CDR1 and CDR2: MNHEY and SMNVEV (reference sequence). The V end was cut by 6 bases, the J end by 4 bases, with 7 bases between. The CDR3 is CASSESGANVLTF. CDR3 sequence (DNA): TGTGCCAGCAGCGAGTCCGGGGCCAACGTCCTGACTTTC.

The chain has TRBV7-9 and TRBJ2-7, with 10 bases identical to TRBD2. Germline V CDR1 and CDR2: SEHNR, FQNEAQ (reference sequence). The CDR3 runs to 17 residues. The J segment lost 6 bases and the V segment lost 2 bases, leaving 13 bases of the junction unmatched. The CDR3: CASSLTCPSGRGCEQYF. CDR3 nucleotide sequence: TGTGCCAGCAGCTTAACGTGCCCTAGCGGGAGAGGGTGCGAGCAGTACTTC.

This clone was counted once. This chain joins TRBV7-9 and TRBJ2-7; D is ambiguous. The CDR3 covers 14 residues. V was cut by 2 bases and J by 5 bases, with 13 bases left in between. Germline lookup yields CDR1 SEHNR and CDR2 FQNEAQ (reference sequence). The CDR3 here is CASSLSPVGHEQYF. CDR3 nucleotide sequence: TGTGCCAGCAGCTTATCTCCTGTTGGGCACGAGCAGTACTTC.

CDR3 sequence: CASSAGNWAFF. Here the CDR3 DNA reads TGTGCCAGCAGTGCGGGGAACTGGGCTTTCTTT. This rearrangement joins TRBV28 to TRBJ1-1; D gene uncertain. The CDR3 spans 11 residues. The germline CDR1 and CDR2 sequences are MDHEN and SYDVKM. V lost 5 bases to trimming and J lost 11 bases, with 12 bases between them.

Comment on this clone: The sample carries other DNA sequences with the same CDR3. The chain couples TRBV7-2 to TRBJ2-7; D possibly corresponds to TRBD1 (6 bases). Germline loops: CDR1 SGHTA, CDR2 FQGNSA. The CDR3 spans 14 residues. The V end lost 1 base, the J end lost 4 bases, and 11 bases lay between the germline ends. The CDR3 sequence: CASSLDWGLYEQYF. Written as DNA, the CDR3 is TGTGCCAGCAGCTTAGATTGGGGGCTGTACGAGCAGTACTTC.

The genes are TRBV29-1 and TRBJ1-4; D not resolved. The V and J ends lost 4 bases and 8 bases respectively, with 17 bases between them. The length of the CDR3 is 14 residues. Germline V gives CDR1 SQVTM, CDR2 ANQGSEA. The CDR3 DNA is TGCAGCGTTGCGTACGGGCGGGGTTGGGAAAAACTGTTTTTT. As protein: CSVAYGRGWEKLFF.

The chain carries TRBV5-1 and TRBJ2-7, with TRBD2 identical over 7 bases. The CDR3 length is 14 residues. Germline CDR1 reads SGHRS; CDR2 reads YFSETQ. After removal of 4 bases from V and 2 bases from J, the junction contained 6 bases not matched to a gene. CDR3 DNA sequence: TGCGCCAGCAGCCAAGCGGGGCTCGCCTACGAGCAGTACTTC. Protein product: CASSQAGLAYEQYF.

CDR3 sequence reads: CASSFLGTSGTREQYF. Here the CDR3 DNA reads TGTGCCAGCAGTTTCCTCGGGACTAGCGGAACGAGAGAGCAGTACTTC. The chain recombines TRBV27 with TRBJ2-7, with 11 bases lining up with TRBD2. Germline trimming cut 3 bases from V and 7 bases from J; bases unmatched to any gene: 11. The CDR3 runs to 16 residues. Germline V CDR1 and CDR2: MNHEY, SMNVEV (reference sequence).

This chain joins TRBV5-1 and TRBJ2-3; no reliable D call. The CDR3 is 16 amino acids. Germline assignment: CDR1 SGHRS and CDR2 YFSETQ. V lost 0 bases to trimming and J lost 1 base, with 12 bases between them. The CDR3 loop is CASSLVLGIGTDTQYF. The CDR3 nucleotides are TGCGCCAGCAGCTTGGTGTTGGGTATTGGCACAGATACGCAGTATTTT.

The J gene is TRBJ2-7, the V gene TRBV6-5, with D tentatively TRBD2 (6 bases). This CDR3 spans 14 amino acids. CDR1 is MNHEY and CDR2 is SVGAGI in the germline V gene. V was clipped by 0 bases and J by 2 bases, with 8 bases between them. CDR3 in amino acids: CASSYSEGPYEQYF. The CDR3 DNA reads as TGTGCCAGCAGTTACTCGGAGGGGCCCTACGAGCAGTACTTC.

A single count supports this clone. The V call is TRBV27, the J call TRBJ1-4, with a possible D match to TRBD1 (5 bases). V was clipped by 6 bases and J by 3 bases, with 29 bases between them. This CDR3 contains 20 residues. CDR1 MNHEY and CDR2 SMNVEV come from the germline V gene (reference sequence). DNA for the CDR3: TGTGCCAGCAGCCGACTTTTGGGACGGGGGGAGTCCGGTTCTAATGAAAAACTGTTTTTT. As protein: CASSRLLGRGESGSNEKLFF.

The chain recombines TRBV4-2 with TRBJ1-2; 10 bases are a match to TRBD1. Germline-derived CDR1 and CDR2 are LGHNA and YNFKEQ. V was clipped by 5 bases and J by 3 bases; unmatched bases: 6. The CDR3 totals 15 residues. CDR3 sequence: CASSFPGTGDYGYTF. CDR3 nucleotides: TGTGCCAGCAGCTTTCCCGGGACAGGGGACTATGGCTACACCTTC.

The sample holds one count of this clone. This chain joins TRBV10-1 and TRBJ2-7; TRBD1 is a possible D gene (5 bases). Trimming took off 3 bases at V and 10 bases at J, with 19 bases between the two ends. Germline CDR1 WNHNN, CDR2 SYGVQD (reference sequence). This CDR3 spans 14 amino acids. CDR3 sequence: CASSDTSKQVLQYF. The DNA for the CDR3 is TGCGCCAGCAGTGACACCTCCAAACAGGTGTTACAGTACTTC.

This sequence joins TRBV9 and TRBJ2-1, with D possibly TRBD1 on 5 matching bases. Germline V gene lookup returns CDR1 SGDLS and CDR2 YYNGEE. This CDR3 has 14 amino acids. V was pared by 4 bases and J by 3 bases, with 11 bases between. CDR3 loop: CASSLSQGYNEQFF. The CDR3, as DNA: TGTGCCAGCAGCCTCTCGCAGGGCTACAATGAGCAGTTCTTC. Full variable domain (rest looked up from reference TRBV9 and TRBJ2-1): DSGVTQTPKHLITATGQRVTLRCSPRSGDLSVYWYQQSLDQGLQFLIQYYNGEERAKGNILERFSAQQFPDLHSELNLSSLELGDSALYFCASSLSQGYNEQFFGPGTRLTVL.

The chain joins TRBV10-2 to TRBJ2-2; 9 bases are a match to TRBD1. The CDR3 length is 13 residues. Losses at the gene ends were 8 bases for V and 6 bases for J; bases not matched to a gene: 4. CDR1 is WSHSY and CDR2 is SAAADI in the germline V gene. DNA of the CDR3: TGCGCCAGCGGGACAGGGTGGTCCGGGGAGCTGTTTTTT. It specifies CASGTGWSGELFF.